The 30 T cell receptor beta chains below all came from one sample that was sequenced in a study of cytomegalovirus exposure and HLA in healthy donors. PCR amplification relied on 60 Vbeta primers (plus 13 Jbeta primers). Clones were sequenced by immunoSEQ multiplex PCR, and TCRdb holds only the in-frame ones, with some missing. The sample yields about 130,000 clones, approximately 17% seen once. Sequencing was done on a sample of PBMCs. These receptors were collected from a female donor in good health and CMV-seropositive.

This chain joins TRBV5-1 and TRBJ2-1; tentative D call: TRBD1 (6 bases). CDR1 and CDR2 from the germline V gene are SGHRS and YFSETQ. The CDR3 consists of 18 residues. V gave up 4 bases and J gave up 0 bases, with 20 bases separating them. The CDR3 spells CASSPHGRGSSSYNEQFF. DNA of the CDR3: TGCGCCAGCAGCCCACACGGTAGGGGGAGCAGCTCCTACAATGAGCAGTTCTTC.

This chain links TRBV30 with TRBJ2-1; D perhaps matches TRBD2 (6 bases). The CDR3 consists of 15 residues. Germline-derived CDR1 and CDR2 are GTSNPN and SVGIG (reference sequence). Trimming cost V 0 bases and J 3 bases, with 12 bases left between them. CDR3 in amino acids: CAWSVLAAHYNEQFF. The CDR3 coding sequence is TGTGCCTGGAGTGTCTTAGCGGCCCACTACAATGAGCAGTTCTTC.

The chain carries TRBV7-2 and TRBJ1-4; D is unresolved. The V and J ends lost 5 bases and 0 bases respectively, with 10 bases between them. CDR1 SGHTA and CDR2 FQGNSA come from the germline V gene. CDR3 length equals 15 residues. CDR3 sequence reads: CASSPNRATNEKLFF. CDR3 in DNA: TGTGCCAGCAGCCCGAACAGAGCAACTAATGAAAAACTGTTTTTT.

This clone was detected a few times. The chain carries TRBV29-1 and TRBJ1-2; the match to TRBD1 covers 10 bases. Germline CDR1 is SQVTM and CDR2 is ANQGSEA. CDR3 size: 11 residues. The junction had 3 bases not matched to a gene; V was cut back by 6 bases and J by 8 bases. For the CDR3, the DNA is TGCAGCGTGGGGACAGGGGAGGGCTACACCTTC. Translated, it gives CSVGTGEGYTF.

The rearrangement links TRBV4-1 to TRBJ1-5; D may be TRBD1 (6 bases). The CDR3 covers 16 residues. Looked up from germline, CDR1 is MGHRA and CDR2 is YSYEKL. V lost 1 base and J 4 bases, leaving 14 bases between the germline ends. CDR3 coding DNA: TGCGCCAGCAGCCAAGCCCCCGGGACACCTAATCAGCCCCAGCATTTT. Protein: CASSQAPGTPNQPQHF.

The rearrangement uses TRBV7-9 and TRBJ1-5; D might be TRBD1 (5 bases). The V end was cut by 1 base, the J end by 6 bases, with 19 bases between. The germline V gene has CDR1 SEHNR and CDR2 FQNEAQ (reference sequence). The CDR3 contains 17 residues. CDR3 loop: CASSLELGQGWRQPQHF. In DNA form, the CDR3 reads TGTGCCAGCAGCTTAGAGTTGGGGCAGGGATGGCGTCAGCCCCAGCATTTT.

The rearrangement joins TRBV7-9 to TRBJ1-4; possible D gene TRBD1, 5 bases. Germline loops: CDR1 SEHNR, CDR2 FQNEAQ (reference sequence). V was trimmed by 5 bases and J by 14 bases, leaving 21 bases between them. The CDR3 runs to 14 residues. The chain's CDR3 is CASSNPQSPRDLFF. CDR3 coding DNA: TGTGCCAGCAGCAATCCACAGTCCCCCAGGGATCTGTTTTTT.

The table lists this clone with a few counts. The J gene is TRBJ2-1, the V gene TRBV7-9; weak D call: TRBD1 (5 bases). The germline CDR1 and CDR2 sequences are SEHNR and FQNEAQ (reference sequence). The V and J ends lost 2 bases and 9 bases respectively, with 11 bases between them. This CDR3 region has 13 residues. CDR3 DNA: TGTGCCAGCAGCTTAAGGGGTATGAGTGAGCAGTTCTTC. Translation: CASSLRGMSEQFF.

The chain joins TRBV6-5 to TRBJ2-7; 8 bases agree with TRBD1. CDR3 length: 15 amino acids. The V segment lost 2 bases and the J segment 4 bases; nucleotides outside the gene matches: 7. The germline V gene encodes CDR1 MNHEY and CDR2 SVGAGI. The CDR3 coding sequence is TGTGCCAGCAGTTACGGCGGGACAGGCCTATACGAGCAGTACTTC. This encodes CASSYGGTGLYEQYF.

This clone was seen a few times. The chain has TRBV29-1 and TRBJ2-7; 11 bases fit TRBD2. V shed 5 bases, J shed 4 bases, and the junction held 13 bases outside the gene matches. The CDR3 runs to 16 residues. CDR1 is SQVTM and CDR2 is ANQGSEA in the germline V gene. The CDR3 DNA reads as TGCAGCGTTACGGGAATAGCGGGAGGGTCGACTTACGAGCAGTACTTC. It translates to CSVTGIAGGSTYEQYF.

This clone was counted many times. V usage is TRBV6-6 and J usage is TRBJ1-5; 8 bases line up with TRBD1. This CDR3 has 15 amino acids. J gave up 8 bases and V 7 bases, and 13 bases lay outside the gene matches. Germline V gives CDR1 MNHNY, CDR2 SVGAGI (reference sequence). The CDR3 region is CASNNGQGRVEPQHF. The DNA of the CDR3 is TGTGCCAGCAATAACGGACAGGGTCGGGTCGAGCCCCAGCATTTT.

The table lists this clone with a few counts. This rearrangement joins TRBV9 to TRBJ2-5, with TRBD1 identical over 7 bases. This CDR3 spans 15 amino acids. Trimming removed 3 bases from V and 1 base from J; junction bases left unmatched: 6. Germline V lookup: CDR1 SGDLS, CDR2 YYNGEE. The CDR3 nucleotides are TGTGCCAGCAGCGCCGGGACAGCTAGCCAAGAGACCCAGTACTTC. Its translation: CASSAGTASQETQYF.

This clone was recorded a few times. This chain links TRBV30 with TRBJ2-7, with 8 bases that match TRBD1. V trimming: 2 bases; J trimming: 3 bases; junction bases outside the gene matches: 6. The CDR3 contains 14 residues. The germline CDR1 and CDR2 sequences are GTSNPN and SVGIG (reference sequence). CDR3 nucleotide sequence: TGTGCCTGGAGTCAGGGGGCAGGGGGCTACGAGCAGTACTTC. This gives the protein CAWSQGAGGYEQYF.

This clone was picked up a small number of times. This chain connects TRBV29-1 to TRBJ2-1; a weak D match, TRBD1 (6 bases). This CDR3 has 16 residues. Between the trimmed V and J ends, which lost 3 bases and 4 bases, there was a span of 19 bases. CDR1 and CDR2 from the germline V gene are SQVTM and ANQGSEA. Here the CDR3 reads CSVEGTQTGNYNEQFF. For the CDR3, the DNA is TGCAGCGTTGAGGGGACACAGACCGGGAATTACAATGAGCAGTTCTTC.

The CDR3 protein is CASGGDRGDGANVLTF. CDR3 DNA sequence: TGTGCCAGTGGGGGAGACAGGGGTGATGGGGCCAACGTCCTGACTTTC. This rearrangement joins TRBV2 to TRBJ2-6; 8 nucleotides line up with TRBD1. Per germline, CDR1 SNHLY and CDR2 FYNNEI. V lost 9 bases, J lost 3 bases, and 10 bases stayed unmatched. There are 16 residues in the CDR3.

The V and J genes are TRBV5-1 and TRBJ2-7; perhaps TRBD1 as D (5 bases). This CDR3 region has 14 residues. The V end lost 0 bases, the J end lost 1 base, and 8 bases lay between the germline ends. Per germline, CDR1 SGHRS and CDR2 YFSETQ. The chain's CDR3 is CASSLDGASYEQYF. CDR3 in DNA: TGCGCCAGCAGCTTGGATGGGGCTTCCTACGAGCAGTACTTC.

CDR3 DNA sequence: TGTGCCAGCAGCCAACCTACCTCCGGGACTCTTCCCTCCTACGAGCAGTACTTC. Its protein product is CASSQPTSGTLPSYEQYF. This chain joins TRBV4-2 and TRBJ2-7; D possibly corresponds to TRBD2 (6 bases). Per the germline V gene, CDR1 is LGHNA and CDR2 is YNFKEQ. CDR3 length equals 18 residues. Trimming removed 2 bases at V and 0 bases at J, with 20 bases between.

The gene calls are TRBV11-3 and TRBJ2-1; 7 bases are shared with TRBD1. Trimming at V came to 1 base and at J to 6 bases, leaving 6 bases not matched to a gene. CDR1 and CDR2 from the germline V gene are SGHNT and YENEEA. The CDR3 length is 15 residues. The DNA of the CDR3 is TGTGCCAGCAGCTTAGTATGGTCAGGGGGCAATGAGCAGTTCTTC. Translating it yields CASSLVWSGGNEQFF.

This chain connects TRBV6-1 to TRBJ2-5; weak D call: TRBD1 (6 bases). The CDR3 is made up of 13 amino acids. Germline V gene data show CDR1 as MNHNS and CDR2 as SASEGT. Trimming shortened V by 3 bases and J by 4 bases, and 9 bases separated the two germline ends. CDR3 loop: CASSDLGGETQYF. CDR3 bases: TGTGCCAGCAGTGATTTAGGGGGAGAGACCCAGTACTTC.

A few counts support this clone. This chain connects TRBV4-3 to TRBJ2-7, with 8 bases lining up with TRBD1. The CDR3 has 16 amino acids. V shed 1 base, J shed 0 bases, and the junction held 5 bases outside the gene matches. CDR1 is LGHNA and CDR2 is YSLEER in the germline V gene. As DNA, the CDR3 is TGCGCCAGCAGCCAAGGTTCCCAGGGGGCCTCCTACGAGCAGTACTTC. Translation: CASSQGSQGASYEQYF.

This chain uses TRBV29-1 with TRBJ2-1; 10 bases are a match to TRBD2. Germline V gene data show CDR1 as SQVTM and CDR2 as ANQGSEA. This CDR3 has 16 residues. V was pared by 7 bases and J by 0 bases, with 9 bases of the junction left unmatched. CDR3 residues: CSAPRAGGTSYNEQFF. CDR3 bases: TGCAGCGCCCCTAGAGCGGGAGGGACCTCCTACAATGAGCAGTTCTTC.

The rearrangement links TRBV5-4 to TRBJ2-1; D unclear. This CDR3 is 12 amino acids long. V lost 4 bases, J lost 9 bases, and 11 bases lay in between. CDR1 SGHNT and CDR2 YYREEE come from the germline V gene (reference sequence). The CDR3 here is CASSPWSGEQFF. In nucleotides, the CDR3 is TGTGCCAGCAGCCCGTGGAGTGGTGAGCAGTTCTTC.

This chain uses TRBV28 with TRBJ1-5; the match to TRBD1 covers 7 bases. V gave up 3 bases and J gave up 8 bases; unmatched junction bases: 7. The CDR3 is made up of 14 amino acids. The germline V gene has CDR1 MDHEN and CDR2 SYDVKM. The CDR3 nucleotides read TGTGCCAGCAGTTTCCTCGGGACAGCGGAGCCCCAGCATTTT. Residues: CASSFLGTAEPQHF. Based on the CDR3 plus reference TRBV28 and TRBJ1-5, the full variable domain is DVKVTQSSRYLVKRTGEKVFLECVQDMDHENMFWYRQDPGLGLRLIYFSYDVKMKEKGDIPEGYSVSREKKERFSLILESASTNQTSMYLCASSFLGTAEPQHFGDGTRLSIL.

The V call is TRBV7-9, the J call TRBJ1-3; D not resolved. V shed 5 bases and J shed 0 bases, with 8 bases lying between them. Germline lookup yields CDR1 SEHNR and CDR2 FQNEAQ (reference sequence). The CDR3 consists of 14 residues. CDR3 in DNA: TGTGCCAGCAGCCCATCGAGCTCTGGAAACACCATATATTTT. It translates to CASSPSSSGNTIYF.

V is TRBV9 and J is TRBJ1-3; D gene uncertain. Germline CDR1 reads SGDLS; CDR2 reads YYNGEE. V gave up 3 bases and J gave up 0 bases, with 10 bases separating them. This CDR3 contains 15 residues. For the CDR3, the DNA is TGTGCCAGCAGCGCACAGAGCTACTCTGGAAACACCATATATTTT. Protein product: CASSAQSYSGNTIYF.

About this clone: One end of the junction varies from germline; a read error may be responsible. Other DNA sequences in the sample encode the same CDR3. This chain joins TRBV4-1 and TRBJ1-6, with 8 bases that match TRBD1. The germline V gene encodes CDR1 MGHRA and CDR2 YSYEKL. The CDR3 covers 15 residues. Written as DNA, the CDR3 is TGCGCCAGCAGCCAAGGGACAGGGACCAATTCCCCCCTCCACTTT. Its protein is CASSQGTGTNSPLHF.

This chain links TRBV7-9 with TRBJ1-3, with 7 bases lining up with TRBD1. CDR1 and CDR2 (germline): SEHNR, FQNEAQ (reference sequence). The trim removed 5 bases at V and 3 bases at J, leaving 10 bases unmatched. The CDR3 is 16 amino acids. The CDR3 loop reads CASSPVGRGNGNTIYF. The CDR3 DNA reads TGTGCCAGCAGCCCCGTCGGCAGGGGGAATGGAAACACCATATATTTT.

The CDR3 coding sequence is TGTGCCAGCAGCCAAACGTTGCGGGACAGGGGATATGGCTACACCTTC. Protein product: CASSQTLRDRGYGYTF. The chain recombines TRBV5-4 with TRBJ1-2, with TRBD1 matching 10 bases. This CDR3 has 16 amino acids. Looked up from germline, CDR1 is SGHNT and CDR2 is YYREEE (reference sequence). Germline trimming cut 4 bases from V and 5 bases from J; bases unmatched to any gene: 11.

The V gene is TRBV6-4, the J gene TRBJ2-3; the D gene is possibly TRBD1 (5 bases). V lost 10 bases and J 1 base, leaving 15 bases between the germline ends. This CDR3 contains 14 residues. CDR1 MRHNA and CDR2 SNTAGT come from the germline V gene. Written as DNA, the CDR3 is TGTGCCATCCCGGACATCCCAGGCACAGATACGCAGTATTTT. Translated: CAIPDIPGTDTQYF.

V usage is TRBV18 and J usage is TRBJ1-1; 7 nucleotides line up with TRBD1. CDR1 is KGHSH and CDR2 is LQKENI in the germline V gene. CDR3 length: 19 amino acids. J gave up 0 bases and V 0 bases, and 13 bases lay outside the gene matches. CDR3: CASSPPDIDREGMNTEAFF. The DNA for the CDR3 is TGTGCCAGCTCACCACCTGATATCGACAGGGAAGGGATGAACACTGAAGCTTTCTTT.